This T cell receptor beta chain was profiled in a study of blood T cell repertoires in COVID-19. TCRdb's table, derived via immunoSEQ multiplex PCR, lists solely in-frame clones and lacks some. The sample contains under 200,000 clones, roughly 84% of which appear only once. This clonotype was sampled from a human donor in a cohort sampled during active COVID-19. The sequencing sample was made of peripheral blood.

The chain's CDR3 is CASSRQGQLSNQPQHF. The CDR3 DNA follows: TGTGCCAGCAGCCGACAGGGTCAGCTTAGCAATCAGCCCCAGCATTTT. This chain joins TRBV6-6 and TRBJ1-5; TRBD1 agrees at 7 bases. The length of the CDR3 is 16 residues. Per the germline V gene, CDR1 is MNHNY and CDR2 is SVGAGI (reference sequence). V dropped 6 bases and J dropped 0; count of bases not matched to a gene: 8.